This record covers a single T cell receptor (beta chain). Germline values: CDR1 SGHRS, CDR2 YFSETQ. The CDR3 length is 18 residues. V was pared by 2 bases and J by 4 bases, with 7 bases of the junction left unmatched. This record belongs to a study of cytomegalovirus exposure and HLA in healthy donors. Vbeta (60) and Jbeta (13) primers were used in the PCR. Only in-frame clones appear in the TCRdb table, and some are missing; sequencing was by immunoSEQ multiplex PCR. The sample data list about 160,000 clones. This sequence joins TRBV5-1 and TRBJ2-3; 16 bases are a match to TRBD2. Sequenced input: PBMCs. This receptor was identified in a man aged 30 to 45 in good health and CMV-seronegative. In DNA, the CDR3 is TGCGCCAGCAGCTTCACGGGACTAGCGGGAGGGCGGGCAGATACGCAGTATTTT. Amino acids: CASSFTGLAGGRADTQYF.